This T cell receptor beta chain was sequenced during a study of CD8+ T cells in alopecia areata. As to treatment: oral pan-JAK inhibitor, 5-10 mg twice daily. This clone was seen more than once but under ten times. Extracted RNA was reverse transcribed, and the resulting cDNA served as sequencing template. Here immunoSEQ multiplex PCR was the method, and the copy in TCRdb shows in-frame clones only, minus some. Counted here are 200,000 to 250,000 clones, around two fifths occurring once; the ten biggest clones make up around 0.48%. CDR1 SGHAT and CDR2 FQNNGV come from the germline V gene. The CDR3 consists of 17 residues. J was trimmed by 5 bases and V by 5 bases; bases with no gene match: 12.

This chain uses TRBV11-2 with TRBJ1-5, with 10 nucleotides matching TRBD1. This clonotype was sampled from a human donor with alopecia areata. The sample here was CD4+ T cells sorted from blood, taken between weeks 30 and 35, from a patient treated with tofacitinib. This chain's CDR3 is CASSPSTAGTGDQPQHF. The CDR3 DNA reads TGTGCCAGCAGCCCGTCAACGGCGGGGACAGGGGATCAGCCCCAGCATTTT.